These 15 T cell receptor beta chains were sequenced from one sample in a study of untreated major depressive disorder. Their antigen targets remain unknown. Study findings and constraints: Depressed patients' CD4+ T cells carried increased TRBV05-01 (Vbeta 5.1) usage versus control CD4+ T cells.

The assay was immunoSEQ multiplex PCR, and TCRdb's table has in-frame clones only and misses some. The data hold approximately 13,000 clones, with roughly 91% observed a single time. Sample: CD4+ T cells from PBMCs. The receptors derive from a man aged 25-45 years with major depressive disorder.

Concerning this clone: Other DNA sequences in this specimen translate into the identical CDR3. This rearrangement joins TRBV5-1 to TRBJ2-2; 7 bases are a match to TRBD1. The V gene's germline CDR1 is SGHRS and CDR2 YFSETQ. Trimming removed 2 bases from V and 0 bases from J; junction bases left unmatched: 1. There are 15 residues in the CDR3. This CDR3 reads CASSLGGTNTGELFF. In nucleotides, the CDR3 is TGCGCCAGCAGCTTAGGGGGCACGAACACCGGGGAGCTGTTTTTT.

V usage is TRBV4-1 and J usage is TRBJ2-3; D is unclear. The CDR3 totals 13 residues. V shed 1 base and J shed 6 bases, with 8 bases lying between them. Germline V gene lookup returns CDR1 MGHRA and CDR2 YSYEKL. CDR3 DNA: TGCGCCAGCAGCCAAGGGTCCTTCGATACGCAGTATTTT. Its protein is CASSQGSFDTQYF.

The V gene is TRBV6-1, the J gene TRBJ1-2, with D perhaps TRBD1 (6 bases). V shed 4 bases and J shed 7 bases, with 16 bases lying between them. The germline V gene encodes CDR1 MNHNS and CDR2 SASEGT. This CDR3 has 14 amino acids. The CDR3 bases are TGTGCCAGCAGTGGAGATCGGGGGGGCCGTGGCTACACCTTC. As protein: CASSGDRGGRGYTF.

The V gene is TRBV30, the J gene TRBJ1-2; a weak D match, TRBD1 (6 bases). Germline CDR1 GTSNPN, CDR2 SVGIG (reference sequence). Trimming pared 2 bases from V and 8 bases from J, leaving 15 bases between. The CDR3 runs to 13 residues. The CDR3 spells CAWSPWGAGGYTF. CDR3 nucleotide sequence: TGTGCCTGGAGTCCCTGGGGGGCAGGAGGCTACACCTTC.

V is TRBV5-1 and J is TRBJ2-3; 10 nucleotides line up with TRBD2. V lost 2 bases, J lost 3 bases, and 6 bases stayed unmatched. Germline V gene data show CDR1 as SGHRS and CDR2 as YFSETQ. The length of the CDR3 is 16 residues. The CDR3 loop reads CASSFSLAGTTDTQYF. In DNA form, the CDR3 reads TGCGCCAGCAGCTTTTCACTAGCGGGAACTACAGATACGCAGTATTTT.

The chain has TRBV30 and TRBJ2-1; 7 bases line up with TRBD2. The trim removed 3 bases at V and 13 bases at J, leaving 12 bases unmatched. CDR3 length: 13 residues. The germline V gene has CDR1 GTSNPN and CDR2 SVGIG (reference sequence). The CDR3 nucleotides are TGTGCCTGGAGACCACTAGCGAGAGGTGACCAGTTCTTC. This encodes CAWRPLARGDQFF.

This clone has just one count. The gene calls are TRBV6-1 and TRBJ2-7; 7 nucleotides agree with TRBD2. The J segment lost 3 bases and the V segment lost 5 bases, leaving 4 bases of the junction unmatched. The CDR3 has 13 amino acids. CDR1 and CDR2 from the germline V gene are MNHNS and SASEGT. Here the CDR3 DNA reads TGTGCCAGCAGTAAATTAGCGGGCTACGAGCAGTACTTC. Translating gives CASSKLAGYEQYF.

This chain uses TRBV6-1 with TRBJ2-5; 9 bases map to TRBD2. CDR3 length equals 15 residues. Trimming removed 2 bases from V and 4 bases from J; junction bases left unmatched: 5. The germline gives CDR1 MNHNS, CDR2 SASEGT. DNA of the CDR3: TGTGCCAGCAGTGAATGGCGGGGGGGCGGAGAGACCCAGTACTTC. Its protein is CASSEWRGGGETQYF.

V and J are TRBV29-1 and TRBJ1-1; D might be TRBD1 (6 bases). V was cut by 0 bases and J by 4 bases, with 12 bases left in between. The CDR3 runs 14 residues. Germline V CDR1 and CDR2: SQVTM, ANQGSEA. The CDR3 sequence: CSVEESGGGTEAFF. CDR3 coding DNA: TGCAGCGTTGAAGAATCCGGGGGCGGCACTGAAGCTTTCTTT.

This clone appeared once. The CDR3, as DNA: TGTGCCAGCAGCACCCGGTCCGGACAGGGGGCGAGCTACACCTTC. It encodes CASSTRSGQGASYTF. This chain uses TRBV7-9 with TRBJ1-2, with 11 bases lining up with TRBD1. J was trimmed by 9 bases and V by 5 bases; bases with no gene match: 11. Germline lookup yields CDR1 SEHNR and CDR2 FQNEAQ (reference sequence). This CDR3 has 15 residues.

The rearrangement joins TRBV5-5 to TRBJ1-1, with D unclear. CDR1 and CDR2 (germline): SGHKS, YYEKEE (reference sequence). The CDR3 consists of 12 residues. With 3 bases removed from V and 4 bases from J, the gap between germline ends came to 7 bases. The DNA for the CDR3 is TGTGCCAGCAGCTCGTTAGGCACTGAAGCTTTCTTT. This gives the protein CASSSLGTEAFF.

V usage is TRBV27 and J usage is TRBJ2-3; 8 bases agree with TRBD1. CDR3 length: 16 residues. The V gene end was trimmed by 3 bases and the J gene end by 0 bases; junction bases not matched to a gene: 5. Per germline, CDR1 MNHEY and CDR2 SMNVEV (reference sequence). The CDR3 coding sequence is TGTGCCAGCAGTTTCAGGCGGACAGGGAGCACAGATACGCAGTATTTT. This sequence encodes CASSFRRTGSTDTQYF.

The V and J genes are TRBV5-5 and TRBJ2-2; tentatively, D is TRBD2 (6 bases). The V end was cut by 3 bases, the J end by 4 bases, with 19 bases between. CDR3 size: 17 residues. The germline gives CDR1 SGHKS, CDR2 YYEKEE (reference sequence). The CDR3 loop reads CASSSRDDGGFTGELFF. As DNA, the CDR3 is TGTGCCAGCAGCTCCCGGGACGACGGAGGGTTCACCGGGGAGCTGTTTTTT.

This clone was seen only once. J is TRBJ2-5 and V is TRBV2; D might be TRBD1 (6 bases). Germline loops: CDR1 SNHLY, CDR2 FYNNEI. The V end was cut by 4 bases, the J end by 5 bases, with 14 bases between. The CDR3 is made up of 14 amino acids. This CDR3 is CASSVRLGGETQYF. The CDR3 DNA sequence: TGTGCCAGCAGTGTCCGTCTTGGGGGCGAGACCCAGTACTTC.

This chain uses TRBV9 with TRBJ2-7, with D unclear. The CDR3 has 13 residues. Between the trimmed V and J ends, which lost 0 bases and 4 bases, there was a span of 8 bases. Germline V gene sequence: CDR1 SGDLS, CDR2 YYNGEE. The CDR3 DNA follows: TGTGCCAGCAGCGTAGGGCAGGATTACGAGCAGTACTTC. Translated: CASSVGQDYEQYF.